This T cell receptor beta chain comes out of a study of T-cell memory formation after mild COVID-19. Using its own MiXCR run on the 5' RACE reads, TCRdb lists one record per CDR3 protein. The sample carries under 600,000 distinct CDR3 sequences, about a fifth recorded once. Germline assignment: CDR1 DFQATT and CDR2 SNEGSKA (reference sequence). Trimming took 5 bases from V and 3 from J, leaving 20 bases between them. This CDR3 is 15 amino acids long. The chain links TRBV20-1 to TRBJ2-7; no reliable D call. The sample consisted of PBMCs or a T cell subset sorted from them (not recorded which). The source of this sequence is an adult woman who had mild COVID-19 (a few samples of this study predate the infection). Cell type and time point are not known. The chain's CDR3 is CSARRNRGAVYEQYF. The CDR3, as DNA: TGCAGTGCTCGCCGGAATCGCGGTGCGGTCTACGAGCAGTACTTC.